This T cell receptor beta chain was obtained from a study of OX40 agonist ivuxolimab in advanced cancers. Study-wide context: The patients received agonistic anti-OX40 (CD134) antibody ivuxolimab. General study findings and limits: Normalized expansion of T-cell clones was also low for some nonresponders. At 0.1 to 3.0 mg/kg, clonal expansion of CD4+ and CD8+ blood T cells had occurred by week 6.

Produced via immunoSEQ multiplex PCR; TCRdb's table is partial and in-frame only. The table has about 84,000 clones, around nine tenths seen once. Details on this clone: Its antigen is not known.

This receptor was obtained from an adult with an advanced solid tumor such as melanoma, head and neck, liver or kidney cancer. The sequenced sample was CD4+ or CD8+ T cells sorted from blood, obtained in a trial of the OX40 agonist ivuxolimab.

CDR3 sequence reads: CASSLEQGRSYEQYF. CDR3 nucleotide sequence: TGTGCCAGCAGCTTAGAGCAGGGGAGGTCCTACGAGCAGTACTTC. The chain links TRBV13 to TRBJ2-7; D may match TRBD1 or TRBD2 (6 bases each). Germline CDR1 reads PRHDT; CDR2 reads FYEKMQ (reference sequence). The CDR3 has 15 residues. Trimming left V 1 base short and J 1 base short, with 11 bases between.